This TCR beta chain was profiled in a study of long-term antiretroviral therapy in people with HIV (dated by TCRdb to between 2022 and 2023). Background for the entire study: The earliest samples were collected approximately a decade before the 2015 WHO recommendation for immediate ART, a period when ART was typically delayed until CD4 counts fell. From fewer than 35 adults with confirmed HIV infection, the cohort provided 192 cryopreserved PBMC samples, gathered serially across a mean of approximately six years (range 1-12). Eleven of the 30 participants with HIV were female. This retrospective serial study examined whether starting ART and sustained HIV suppression were associated with changes in the composition and diversity of the TRB repertoire in peripheral blood. Test extractions of a monoclonal T-cell line alongside fewer than 40 polyclonal samples showed no cross-contamination during QIAcube processing.

What the authors observed across the whole study: Inferences about post-ART repertoire changes are limited because no data were available on ART adherence, viral resistance or therapy changes. The samples span the years 2004 to 2017, and the ART regimens used at that time may not be as effective as current regimens. Because pre-ART samples had limited cell numbers, profiling was done on unsorted PBMC rather than on sorted CD4+ and CD8+ T cells. Expanded TRB clones identified before ART initiation dominated the repertoire across all time points, though the dominance fluctuated and decreased in many PLHIV after ART. Because PBMC availability was limited, only the TCR beta chain was sequenced, with no alpha chain pairing. A significant increase in TRB diversity was found to be associated with ART initiation, although TRB diversity was observed to remain significantly below that of transplant donor controls even after long-term ART. Compared with controls, HIV repertoires had narrower CDR3 length ranges, and the network structure pointed to an antigen-experienced repertoire that shifted only slightly toward naive after ART.

The immunoSEQ hsTCRB v3.0 assay was used at survey level resolution to sequence the TRB variable region. The targeted TRB sequencing depth was roughly 35,000-50,000 T-cell genomes per sample. Pooled TRB libraries were sequenced on an Illumina MiSeq with a v3 150-cycle kit. The paper's processing steps were these. Repertoire analysis was performed in R inside a reproducible Nextflow workflow that covered QC, data transformation and analysis. LymphoSeq2, an R package for AIRR-Seq data exploration, was used to implement custom analyses. A handful of samples that produced fewer than 5000 total TRB sequences were removed, so 190 or so HIV repertoires were analyzed. Among the 180 to 200 retained HIV repertoires, 55 to 65 were collected before ART initiation and 120 to 140 were collected after ART initiation. Each repertoire was downsampled to 5000 TRB nucleotide sequences, and summary statistics were averaged across 100 downsampling iterations. The analysis kept only TRB sequences whose CDR3 regions were at least seven amino acids long. A Shannon entropy-derived clonality score and the Gini coefficient were used to measure diversity. In the repertoire networks, any two of the top 5000 CDR3 amino acid sequences were linked whenever the two sequences differed by an edit distance of one. GLIPH2 predicted antigen specificity groups and MHC restriction for TRB CDR3 amino acid sequences. CDR3 amino acid sequences were matched against VDJdb and McPAS-TCR to flag known CMV, EBV, HIV or tissue antigen associations. Pre-ART, post-ART and control groups were compared with Wilcoxon signed-rank tests and Holm-Bonferroni correction. TCRdb retrieved this table from immuneACCESS and kept in-frame rearrangements only. Not all clones are present; in checked studies, unresolved V genes account for under half, and no reason is known for the remainder. V and J calls and clone size are as listed in that table; D and trimming were resolved from the DNA. Across this sample there are 45,000 or so clones, with less than 95% seen only once. 2% to 2.5% of the sample belongs to the ten largest clones.

The junction carries 18 bases between V and J, which are trimmed by 1 base and 3 bases respectively. From cysteine to phenylalanine, the CDR3 is 17 amino acids long. CDR3 DNA only is kept here, 51 bases in frame from base 1. As encoded in the germline V gene, CDR1 is LGHNA while CDR2 is YNFKEQ. With respect to this clone: Its antigen target is currently unknown. No qualities accompany the bases; no much larger clone lies one base away.

Inclusion was restricted to participants for whom at least one PBMC sample before ART initiation and at least two post-ART samples were available. Treatment was received in the United States of America by all participants with HIV. Before DNA extraction, cryopreserved samples of about 0.95-10 million PBMC were thawed and washed. At the time of the earliest PBMC sample, participants with HIV were aged between about 23 and 55 years. PBMC samples from each participant spanned 1-4 timepoints before ART initiation and 2-8 timepoints after ART initiation, with a median of 7 samples. Serial HIV viral load, CD4+ T-cell count, ART history and demographic data were obtained for every participant. Using a Qiagen kit on a QIAcube, genomic DNA was extracted from unsorted PBMC, with samples processed in batches of 12.

Source: unsorted PBMCs, taken almost 9.5 years after starting antiretroviral therapy. The V and J genes are TRBV4-2 and TRBJ2-5; the D gene is perhaps TRBD2, from 6 matching bases. The sequence came from a man in his thirties or forties with HIV. The CDR3 protein is CASSQVFGRGDKETQYF. The DNA reads as follows: TGTGCCAGCAGCCAAGTGTTTGGGCGGGGCGACAAAGAGACCCAGTACTTC.